One sample yielded the 10 T cell receptor beta chains listed below, sequenced in a study of blood T cell repertoires in COVID-19. Assay used: immunoSEQ multiplex PCR; TCRdb lists only in-frame clones, some missing. The sample has 150,000 to 200,000 clones; approximately 90% are singletons. The sequenced material came from PBMCs or T cells enriched from blood (not recorded which). These receptors all stem from a young woman who had recovered from COVID-19.

This sequence joins TRBV5-1 and TRBJ1-2, with D possibly matching TRBD1 (6 bases). The CDR3 has 17 amino acids. Germline lookup yields CDR1 SGHRS and CDR2 YFSETQ. Trimming took off 0 bases at V and 0 bases at J, with 15 bases between the two ends. The CDR3 DNA reads as TGCGCCAGCAGCTTGGGCCCCGGGACACCGACTAACTATGGCTACACCTTC. This encodes CASSLGPGTPTNYGYTF. The full variable domain, with the rest looked up from reference TRBV5-1 and TRBJ1-2, is KAGVTQTPRYLIKTRGQQVTLSCSPISGHRSVSWYQQTPGQGLQFLFEYFSETQRNKGNFPGRFSGRQFSNSRSEMNVSTLELGDSALYLCASSLGPGTPTNYGYTFGSGTRLTVV.

The chain couples TRBV27 to TRBJ2-3, with D maybe TRBD1 (5 bases). Germline V gene data show CDR1 as MNHEY and CDR2 as SMNVEV (reference sequence). This CDR3 contains 12 residues. V was shortened by 5 bases and J by 10 bases, with 13 bases between the two germline ends. The DNA for the CDR3 is TGTGCCAGCAGTCTCCTCGGACACCCGCAGTATTTT. It codes for CASSLLGHPQYF.

This clone has just a few counts. The genes are TRBV7-6 and TRBJ2-3; the D gene is possibly TRBD2 (5 bases). V dropped 7 bases and J dropped 0 bases, with 14 bases sitting between them. The germline CDR1 and CDR2 sequences are SGHVS and FNYEAQ. This CDR3 comprises 15 residues. CDR3: CASTQLGHSTDTQYF. In DNA form, the CDR3 reads TGTGCCAGCACCCAACTAGGCCATAGCACAGATACGCAGTATTTT.

This chain connects TRBV2 to TRBJ2-1; perhaps TRBD1 as D (6 bases). V lost 0 bases to trimming and J lost 6 bases, with 15 bases between them. The CDR3 extends over 16 amino acids. CDR1 and CDR2 from the germline V gene are SNHLY and FYNNEI. The DNA of the CDR3 is TGTGCCAGCAGTGAAGCGCTGGCAGGGGAGAGCAATGAGCAGTTCTTC. Its protein product is CASSEALAGESNEQFF.

About this clone: The same CDR3 arises from other DNA sequences in this sample as well. The rearrangement uses TRBV28 and TRBJ1-2; 7 bases align to TRBD1. The junction had 3 bases not matched to a gene; V was cut back by 4 bases and J by 4 bases. Germline V gives CDR1 MDHEN, CDR2 SYDVKM. The CDR3 consists of 13 residues. Here the CDR3 DNA reads TGTGCCAGCAGTTACCGACAGGGCTATGGCTACACCTTC. Translation gives CASSYRQGYGYTF.

This clone was found once. In DNA form, the CDR3 reads TGTGCCAGCAGCTTAGCGGAGGGGACAGCTTTCTTT. Protein product: CASSLAEGTAFF. The rearrangement joins TRBV7-9 to TRBJ1-1; a weak D match, TRBD1 (5 bases). V was clipped by 0 bases and J by 10 bases, with 9 bases between them. Germline V gives CDR1 SEHNR, CDR2 FQNEAQ (reference sequence). The CDR3 loop spans 12 amino acids.

The genes are TRBV28 and TRBJ1-1, with D maybe TRBD1 (5 bases). CDR1 is MDHEN and CDR2 is SYDVKM in the germline V gene. The CDR3 totals 12 residues. V lost 4 bases to trimming and J lost 5 bases, with 8 bases between them. CDR3 DNA sequence: TGTGCCAGCAGTTCAGGGAGGACTGAAGCTTTCTTT. It translates to CASSSGRTEAFF.

The V call is TRBV6-1, the J call TRBJ2-3; D is undetermined. Trimming took off 2 bases at V and 7 bases at J, with 10 bases between the two ends. Germline V gene sequence: CDR1 MNHNS, CDR2 SASEGT. The length of the CDR3 is 13 residues. The CDR3 loop reads CASSEWSGHTQYF. The CDR3 nucleotides are TGTGCCAGCAGTGAATGGTCTGGGCATACGCAGTATTTT.

The V call is TRBV6-5, the J call TRBJ2-2; 8 nucleotides agree with TRBD2. The CDR3 is 14 amino acids. With 8 bases clipped from V and 3 bases from J, the junction kept 5 bases outside the gene matches. CDR1 is MNHEY, CDR2 SVGAGI, per germline. The CDR3 nucleotides read TGTGCCAGCGGAGCGGGAGACTACACCGGGGAGCTGTTTTTT. Amino acid sequence: CASGAGDYTGELFF.

The rearrangement joins TRBV18 to TRBJ2-5, with unresolved D. Germline assignment: CDR1 KGHSH and CDR2 LQKENI. This CDR3 has 12 amino acids. V lost 3 bases and J lost 1, with 3 bases in between. The CDR3 bases are TGTGCCAGCTCACCGAGCCAAGAGACCCAGTACTTC. It encodes CASSPSQETQYF.